Listed below are T cell receptor beta chains from one sample, sequenced in a study of cytomegalovirus exposure and HLA in healthy donors. The assay was immunoSEQ multiplex PCR, and TCRdb's table has in-frame clones only and misses some. The sample records 130,000 to 150,000 clones, roughly 80% being singletons. The sequencing input was PBMCs. The receptors were gathered from a man aged 25 to 45 in good health and CMV-seropositive. Each CDR3 is given without its conserved first and last residue. D genes are given only for firm matches. Clone sizes are given selectively: once, few, many, or a class where the clone is expanded.

TRBJ2-2,NA,TRBV4-3,NA,ASSLGQYKTGELF
TRBJ1-3,NA,TRBV18,NA,ASSEGVTGNTIY
TRBJ2-1,few,TRBV28,TRBD2,ASSFPSGSNEQF
TRBJ2-7,NA,TRBV6-5,NA,ASSRGYEQY
TRBJ2-7,once,TRBV9,NA,ASSVGGRAYEQY
TRBJ2-7,NA,TRBV28,NA,ASSLWTDPLTYEQY
TRBJ2-7,NA,TRBV2,TRBD1,ASSEDRGREQY
TRBJ2-3,NA,TRBV4-3,NA,ASSQDLASTDTQY
TRBJ2-7,NA,TRBV11-2,NA,ASSLAPAYEQY
TRBJ2-6,NA,TRBV2,NA,ASNVVVGGRGANVLT
TRBJ1-2,once,TRBV6-4,NA,ASSDVFLAGQTYGYT
TRBJ2-5,NA,TRBV5-1,NA,ASGRTLKETQY
TRBJ1-5,NA,TRBV30,NA,AWSDNPPTQPQH
TRBJ2-7,few,TRBV7-2,TRBD1,ASSSRTGGHEQY
TRBJ1-1,few,TRBV6-5,NA,ASTPLPSSLSEAF
TRBJ2-7,NA,TRBV27,NA,ASSFRYSYEQY
TRBJ1-5,once,TRBV28,TRBD1,ASSRAGGGSNQPQH
TRBJ2-7,NA,TRBV4-1,NA,ASSQVWARGSYEQY
TRBJ2-7,NA,TRBV2,TRBD1,ASSEQGDSYEQY
TRBJ2-3,few,TRBV6-5,NA,ASSYPPVDTQY
TRBJ2-3,NA,TRBV9,NA,ASSVDFLGDTQY
TRBJ2-3,NA,TRBV7-2,NA,ASSLGQVTDTQY
TRBJ2-5,NA,TRBV6-1,NA,ASSEVRSRQETQY
TRBJ2-3,NA,TRBV7-8,TRBD2,ASSFPPREGLLDTQY
TRBJ1-6,NA,TRBV14,NA,ASSHIPSSSYNSPLH
TRBJ1-2,NA,TRBV19,NA,ASSIGSGSYGYT
TRBJ2-1,NA,TRBV5-1,TRBD1,ASSGGQGWVNEQF
TRBJ2-2,NA,TRBV15,NA,ATSRRQAGELF
TRBJ2-1,NA,TRBV5-8,NA,ASSMAASYNEQF
TRBJ2-1,NA,TRBV7-2,NA,ASSRAGREQF
TRBJ2-3,once,TRBV6-5,TRBD1,ASMDRSTDTQY
TRBJ1-5,NA,TRBV19,NA,ASSISGKAQPQH
TRBJ1-2,NA,TRBV28,NA,ASSSYNRKTNYGYT